Listed here are 30 T cell receptor beta chains from one sample, sequenced in a study of regulatory T cells in long-lasting Graves disease. The sample's time point: persistent/refractory GD, antithyroid drugs over 5 years with positive TRAb. Scientists built the TCR library using RNA that was extracted from PBMCs. Researchers made TCR beta libraries by using iRepertoire HTBI primers and running Arm-PCR on CDR3 regions. TCRdb reprocessed the multiplex PCR reads via MiXCR and lists one record per CDR3 protein. Of about 310,000 distinct CDR3 sequences listed, under 25% are singletons. The source material was peripheral blood mononuclear cells (PBMCs), sampled when the disease was refractory, from a patient treated with antithyroid drugs. The receptors here all came from a female donor with Graves disease.

The genes are TRBV5-6 and TRBJ2-7, with TRBD1 matching over 7 bases. The junction had 12 bases not matched to a gene; V was cut back by 7 bases and J by 5 bases. The CDR3 is 14 residues long. The germline V gene encodes CDR1 SGHDT and CDR2 YYEEEE. CDR3 protein: CASGSTGSSHEQYF. In nucleotides, the CDR3 is TGTGCCAGCGGCTCGACAGGGAGTAGTCACGAGCAGTACTTC. Supplemented by reference TRBV5-6 and TRBJ2-7, the full variable domain reads DAGVTQSPTHLIKTRGQQVTLRCSPKSGHDTVSWYQQALGQGPQFIFQYYEEEERQRGNFPDRFSGHQFPNYSSELNVNALLLGDSALYLCASGSTGSSHEQYFGPGTRLTVT.

This clonotype appeared a few times. This chain joins TRBV3-1 and TRBJ2-5, with 7 bases aligning to TRBD2. Germline assignment: CDR1 LGHDT and CDR2 YNNKEL (reference sequence). The length of the CDR3 is 15 residues. V gave up 3 bases and J gave up 7 bases; unmatched junction bases: 11. CDR3 loop: CASSQVLGGSGTQYF. In DNA, the CDR3 is TGTGCCAGCAGCCAGGTTCTGGGAGGGAGTGGGACCCAGTACTTC.

This clonotype was found many times. The chain has TRBV7-8 and TRBJ2-5; D possibly uses TRBD1 or TRBD2 (5 bases each). The V gene's germline CDR1 is SGHVS and CDR2 FQNEAQ. V was shortened by 1 base and J by 5 bases, with 17 bases between the two germline ends. The length of the CDR3 is 16 residues. In nucleotides, the CDR3 is TGTGCCAGCAGCTTAGTCCGGGACGTTGGTCTGGAGACCCAGTACTTC. It yields the protein CASSLVRDVGLETQYF. The full variable domain, completed using reference TRBV7-8 and TRBJ2-5, is GAGVSQSPRYKVAKRGQDVALRCDPISGHVSLFWYQQALGQGPEFLTYFQNEAQLDKSGLPSDRFFAERPEGSVSTLKIQRTQQEDSAVYLCASSLVRDVGLETQYFGPGTRLLVL.

The chain is built from TRBV9 and TRBJ2-3, with 8 nucleotides matching TRBD2. CDR3 length: 16 amino acids. The germline gives CDR1 SGDLS, CDR2 YYNGEE. With 0 bases clipped from V and 1 base from J, the junction kept 4 bases outside the gene matches. The CDR3 region has the DNA TGTGCCAGCAGCGTAGGAGAGGGACTAGGCACAGATACGCAGTATTTT. This translates into CASSVGEGLGTDTQYF.

This clonotype has a count of ten or more. The chain uses TRBV28 and TRBJ2-7, with D possibly being TRBD1 (6 bases). This CDR3 region has 15 residues. Trimming removed 6 bases from V and 2 bases from J, with 17 bases in between. CDR1 and CDR2 from the germline V gene are MDHEN and SYDVKM. CDR3 in DNA: TGTGCCAGCAGGCACAGGGATCACCCTCCCTACGAGCAGTACTTC. Protein: CASRHRDHPPYEQYF.

In its sample, this clonotype was seen many times. The chain joins TRBV7-2 to TRBJ2-7; D gene ambiguous. The CDR3 loop spans 12 amino acids. Deletions cut 6 bases from V and 3 bases from J, with 9 bases between. Germline assignment: CDR1 SGHTA and CDR2 FQGNSA. The CDR3 coding sequence is TGTGCCAGCAGTTTCTTGGGCTACGAGCAGTACTTC. Translated: CASSFLGYEQYF.

This clonotype showed up many times. The chain recombines TRBV7-8 with TRBJ2-7; TRBD2 matches 7 bases. Germline lookup yields CDR1 SGHVS and CDR2 FQNEAQ. This CDR3 region has 16 residues. J lost 4 bases, V lost 5 bases, and 14 bases had no gene match. DNA for the CDR3: TGTGCCAGCAGCCCCTACCCTGGACTAGAAGGTTACGAGCAGTACTTC. Translated, it gives CASSPYPGLEGYEQYF.

The sample holds many counts of this clonotype. The chain links TRBV12-3 or TRBV12-4 to TRBJ1-4; tentative D call: TRBD1 (5 bases). Trimming took 4 bases from V and 5 from J, leaving 11 bases between them. The CDR3 covers 14 residues. The CDR3 sequence: CASSSPGGNEKLFF. As DNA, the CDR3 is TGTGCCAGCAGTTCCCCCGGGGGAAATGAAAAACTGTTTTTT.

This clonotype was detected ten times or more. This rearrangement joins TRBV30 to TRBJ1-1; maybe TRBD1 (5 bases). Looked up from germline, CDR1 is GTSNPN and CDR2 is SVGIG (reference sequence). The CDR3 sequence is 12 residues long. V lost 2 bases and J 4 bases, leaving 8 bases between the germline ends. This CDR3 reads CAWSTTGTEAFF. The DNA of the CDR3 is TGTGCCTGGAGTACTACAGGCACTGAAGCTTTCTTT.

This clonotype was observed at least ten times. The chain joins TRBV28 to TRBJ1-1; a weak D match, TRBD1 (5 bases). V gave up 2 bases and J gave up 1 base, with 14 bases separating them. This CDR3 spans 16 amino acids. CDR1 and CDR2 from the germline V gene are MDHEN and SYDVKM. The CDR3 DNA reads TGTGCCAGCAGTTTAGCGAGAGGACAAACGAACACTGAAGCTTTCTTT. Translation gives CASSLARGQTNTEAFF.

The rearrangement joins TRBV29-1 to TRBJ2-4; 8 nucleotides agree with TRBD2. The CDR3 is 13 amino acids. The germline gives CDR1 SQVTM, CDR2 ANQGSEA. The trim removed 2 bases at V and 3 bases at J, leaving 0 bases unmatched. The chain's CDR3 is CSVERGGKNIQYF. The CDR3 bases are TGCAGCGTTGAACGGGGGGGCAAAAACATTCAGTACTTC. Using reference TRBV29-1 and TRBJ2-4 for the parts outside the CDR3, the full variable domain is SAVISQKPSRDICQRGTSLTIQCQVDSQVTMMFWYRQQPGQSLTLIATANQGSEATYESGFVIDKFPISRPNLTFSTLTVSNMSPEDSSIYLCSVERGGKNIQYFGAGTRLSVL.

The sample holds a few counts of this clonotype. This chain links TRBV29-1 with TRBJ1-1; 8 nucleotides match TRBD1. Germline V gives CDR1 SQVTM, CDR2 ANQGSEA. This CDR3 region has 15 residues. J gave up 1 base and V 1 base, and 5 bases lay outside the gene matches. The CDR3 nucleotides are TGCAGCGTTGAAGGACAGGGGACTAAGAACACTGAAGCTTTCTTT. It codes for CSVEGQGTKNTEAFF.

Ten or more counts support this clonotype. This rearrangement joins TRBV6-1 to TRBJ2-5; 7 bases are shared with TRBD1. Germline V lookup: CDR1 MNHNS, CDR2 SASEGT. V shed 7 bases, J shed 1 base, and the junction held 6 bases outside the gene matches. This CDR3 comprises 14 residues. The CDR3 sequence: CASTRDSPQETQYF. CDR3 in DNA: TGTGCCAGCACCAGGGACAGCCCCCAAGAGACCCAGTACTTC.

As regards this clonotype: At one of its ends the junction is not consistent with the germline gene, which may arise from a read error. The chain uses TRBV20-1 and TRBJ2-5; the D gene is possibly TRBD2 (6 bases). The CDR3 loop spans 11 amino acids. CDR1 is DFQATT and CDR2 is SNEGSKA in the germline V gene (reference sequence). CDR3: CGAAGQETQYF. DNA for the CDR3: TGCGGTGCCGCGGGGCAAGAGACCCAGTACTTC.

The V gene is TRBV7-8, the J gene TRBJ2-7; D is ambiguous. CDR1 and CDR2 (germline): SGHVS, FQNEAQ. The CDR3 is 13 residues long. The V end lost 5 bases, the J end lost 6 bases, and 14 bases lay between the germline ends. The CDR3 loop is CASSGWQAREQYF. The CDR3 DNA reads TGTGCCAGCAGCGGATGGCAGGCCCGCGAGCAGTACTTC.

This clonotype was seen repeatedly, ten times or more. This chain links TRBV6-5 with TRBJ2-2; D unclear. Trimming left V 0 bases short and J 5 bases short, with 10 bases between. The CDR3 loop spans 15 amino acids. Germline loops: CDR1 MNHEY, CDR2 SVGAGI. The CDR3 protein is CASSYSIARTGELFF. CDR3 coding DNA: TGTGCCAGCAGTTACTCGATAGCACGAACCGGGGAGCTGTTTTTT.

The table lists this clonotype with many counts. The rearrangement uses TRBV6-2 or TRBV6-3 and TRBJ2-5; 10 nucleotides line up with TRBD1. There are 15 residues in the CDR3. The V and J ends lost 6 bases and 5 bases, in that order; junction bases with no gene match: 9. Germline V lookup: CDR1 MNHEY, CDR2 SVGEGT. CDR3 region: CASRPDRGIQETQYF. The CDR3 DNA follows: TGTGCCAGCAGGCCGGACAGGGGGATCCAGGAGACCCAGTACTTC.

The rearrangement uses TRBV11-2 and TRBJ2-3; no reliable D call. Trimming cost V 0 bases and J 5 bases, with 12 bases left between them. CDR1 is SGHAT and CDR2 is FQNNGV in the germline V gene. The CDR3 is 15 amino acids. In DNA, the CDR3 is TGTGCCAGCAGCTTAGAGTTGGTGGTGGGAGATACGCAGTATTTT. It yields the protein CASSLELVVGDTQYF.

The CDR3 protein is CASSYAPYRGGGELFF. CDR3 coding DNA: TGTGCCAGCAGTTACGCCCCCTACAGGGGCGGCGGGGAGCTGTTTTTT. V usage is TRBV6-5 and J usage is TRBJ2-2; 7 bases line up with TRBD1. V lost 2 bases, J lost 7 bases, and 10 bases stayed unmatched. The germline gives CDR1 MNHEY, CDR2 SVGAGI. CDR3 length: 16 residues.

This clonotype has just a few counts. V gene TRBV9 combines with J gene TRBJ2-4; 7 bases line up with TRBD2. Germline CDR1 reads SGDLS; CDR2 reads YYNGEE. The V gene end was trimmed by 3 bases and the J gene end by 0 bases; junction bases not matched to a gene: 3. This CDR3 has 15 amino acids. The CDR3 sequence is CASSAGRAAKNIQYF. CDR3 DNA: TGTGCCAGCAGCGCGGGGAGGGCAGCCAAAAACATTCAGTACTTC.

The sample holds a few counts of this clonotype. V is TRBV7-2 and J is TRBJ2-1, with D unresolved. Germline V gene sequence: CDR1 SGHTA, CDR2 FQGNSA. The V end lost 3 bases, the J end lost 3 bases, and 12 bases lay between the germline ends. The CDR3 runs to 15 residues. The CDR3 DNA follows: TGTGCCAGCAGCTTTCGCATGACCCGCTACAATGAGCAGTTCTTC. Translation: CASSFRMTRYNEQFF.

This clonotype was counted at least ten times. The chain's CDR3 is CASSSLGGGYTF. CDR3 bases: TGTGCCAGCAGTAGTTTAGGAGGTGGCTACACCTTC. V gene TRBV28 combines with J gene TRBJ1-2; D is unresolved. The CDR3 consists of 12 residues. V shed 5 bases and J shed 7 bases, with 11 bases lying between them. Germline V CDR1 and CDR2: MDHEN, SYDVKM.

The rearrangement joins TRBV9 to TRBJ1-2; the D is unclear. The CDR3 loop spans 13 amino acids. Germline V gene data show CDR1 as SGDLS and CDR2 as YYNGEE. Trimming stripped 0 bases from V and 3 bases from J, with 6 bases between. The chain's CDR3 is CASSVGGDYGYTF. The CDR3 coding sequence is TGTGCCAGCAGCGTAGGTGGGGACTATGGCTACACCTTC.

The table lists this clonotype with a few counts. V gene TRBV6-2 or TRBV6-3 combines with J gene TRBJ2-3; 7 bases align to TRBD2. The CDR3 has 17 amino acids. Trimming at V came to 3 bases and at J to 2 bases, leaving 11 bases not matched to a gene. Looked up from germline, CDR1 is MNHEY and CDR2 is SVGEGT. The CDR3 loop reads CASSYRGSGTDTDTQYF. For the CDR3, the DNA is TGTGCCAGCAGTTATCGGGGGAGCGGGACGGACACAGATACGCAGTATTTT.

This rearrangement joins TRBV20-1 to TRBJ1-3; 7 bases map to TRBD1. The CDR3 extends over 13 amino acids. Germline lookup yields CDR1 DFQATT and CDR2 SNEGSKA (reference sequence). V shed 3 bases, J shed 3 bases, and the junction held 2 bases outside the gene matches. This CDR3 is CSASRDSGNTIYF. The DNA of the CDR3 is TGCAGTGCTAGCCGGGACAGTGGAAACACCATATATTTT.

The table lists this clonotype with many counts. The chain couples TRBV29-1 to TRBJ2-7; 10 nucleotides line up with TRBD2. Trimming took 3 bases from V and 4 from J; bases not matched to a gene: 9. This CDR3 is built from 15 residues. Germline lookup yields CDR1 SQVTM and CDR2 ANQGSEA. Here the CDR3 reads CSVEGSSGSGYEQYF. CDR3 in DNA: TGCAGCGTTGAGGGGTCTAGCGGGAGCGGGTACGAGCAGTACTTC.

This chain joins TRBV19 and TRBJ1-5; 7 bases are a match to TRBD1. Per the germline V gene, CDR1 is LNHDA and CDR2 is SQIVND (reference sequence). The J segment lost 0 bases and the V segment lost 6 bases, leaving 14 bases of the junction unmatched. The CDR3 contains 18 residues. The CDR3 nucleotides read TGTGCCAGTAGGAAAGGGACAGCTAAAACGTATAGCAATCAGCCCCAGCATTTT. This sequence encodes CASRKGTAKTYSNQPQHF.

This clonotype occurred a few times. The chain recombines TRBV7-9 with TRBJ2-7; 7 bases align to TRBD2. The CDR3 contains 18 residues. Trimming at V came to 1 base and at J to 2 bases, leaving 14 bases not matched to a gene. Germline V CDR1 and CDR2: SEHNR, FQNEAQ (reference sequence). The CDR3 region has the DNA TGTGCCAGCAGCTTAGGCCACACGGGGGGTACCACAACCTACGAGCAGTACTTC. It translates to CASSLGHTGGTTTYEQYF.

This clonotype was observed a few times. The gene calls are TRBV20-1 and TRBJ1-1; possible D gene TRBD1, 5 bases. The CDR3 runs 13 residues. Trimming shortened V by 0 bases and J by 10 bases, and 15 bases separated the two germline ends. From germline, CDR1 is DFQATT and CDR2 SNEGSKA (reference sequence). In DNA, the CDR3 is TGCAGTGCTAGAGAGACGGAGGGGCGGTCAGCTTTCTTT. Residues: CSARETEGRSAFF.

V gene TRBV4-3 combines with J gene TRBJ2-1, with 15 bases matching TRBD2. V shed 4 bases, J shed 4 bases, and the junction held 2 bases outside the gene matches. The germline V gene encodes CDR1 LGHNA and CDR2 YSLEER. The CDR3 totals 16 residues. CDR3 nucleotides: TGCGCCAGCAGCCCGGGACTAGCGGGAGGATACAATGAGCAGTTCTTC. This codes for CASSPGLAGGYNEQFF.